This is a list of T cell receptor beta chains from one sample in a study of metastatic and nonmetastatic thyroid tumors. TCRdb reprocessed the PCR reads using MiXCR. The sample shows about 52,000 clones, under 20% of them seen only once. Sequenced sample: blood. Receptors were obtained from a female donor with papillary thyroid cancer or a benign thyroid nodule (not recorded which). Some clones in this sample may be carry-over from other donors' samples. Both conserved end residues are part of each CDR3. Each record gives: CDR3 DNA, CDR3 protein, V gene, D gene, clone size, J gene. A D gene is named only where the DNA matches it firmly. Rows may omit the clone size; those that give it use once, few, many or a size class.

cdr3_nt: TGTGCCAGCAACCTAAGGGGGGGGTCTGAAGCTTTCTTT
cdr3_aa: CASNLRGGSEAFF
v_call: TRBV5-6
d_call: NA
clone_size: many
j_call: TRBJ1-1

cdr3_nt: TGTGCCAGCAGTCCCCGGGAGGGACAAAGAGAGACCCAGTACTTC
cdr3_aa: CASSPREGQRETQYF
v_call: TRBV28
d_call: TRBD2
clone_size: NA
j_call: TRBJ2-5

cdr3_nt: TGTGCCAGCAGTTACTGGTTAGGACTAGAGGCCACAACTGGGAACACCGGGGAGCTGTTTTTT
cdr3_aa: CASSYWLGLEATTGNTGELFF
v_call: TRBV6-2/TRBV6-3
d_call: TRBD2
clone_size: NA
j_call: TRBJ2-2

cdr3_nt: TGTGCCAGCAGCTCATCACCGGGACTATCCACTGAAGCTTTCTTT
cdr3_aa: CASSSSPGLSTEAFF
v_call: TRBV7-2
d_call: NA
clone_size: many
j_call: TRBJ1-1

cdr3_nt: TGTGCCACCAGTGTATCGACAGGGCGCCAAAAATCCACAGATACGCAGTATTTT
cdr3_aa: CATSVSTGRQKSTDTQYF
v_call: TRBV24-1
d_call: TRBD1
clone_size: many
j_call: TRBJ2-3

cdr3_nt: TGTGCCAGCTCACCTAAACAGGGCAGCACTGAAGCTTTCTTT
cdr3_aa: CASSPKQGSTEAFF
v_call: TRBV18
d_call: NA
clone_size: many
j_call: TRBJ1-1

cdr3_nt: TGTGCCAGCAGCCCAGGGGGGGCTAATTCACCCCTCCACTTT
cdr3_aa: CASSPGGANSPLHF
v_call: TRBV7-3
d_call: TRBD1
clone_size: many
j_call: TRBJ1-6

cdr3_nt: TGTGCCAGCAGGGTTCAGGGGGACACTGAAGCTTTCTTT
cdr3_aa: CASRVQGDTEAFF
v_call: TRBV6-4
d_call: TRBD1
clone_size: NA
j_call: TRBJ1-1

cdr3_nt: TGCAGTGCTAGAGCGTCACAGAGGGGGGAAAAACTGTTTTTT
cdr3_aa: CSARASQRGEKLFF
v_call: TRBV20-1
d_call: NA
clone_size: many
j_call: TRBJ1-4

cdr3_nt: TGTGCCAGCAGCCTTAGCGGGAGAGGCTCCGACGAGAAGTACTTC
cdr3_aa: CASSLSGRGSDEKYF
v_call: TRBV27
d_call: TRBD2
clone_size: few
j_call: TRBJ2-7

cdr3_nt: TGTGCCAGCAGCTTCGGACTAGCGGGAGGTAACAATGAGCAGTTCTTC
cdr3_aa: CASSFGLAGGNNEQFF
v_call: TRBV7-8
d_call: TRBD2
clone_size: many
j_call: TRBJ2-1

cdr3_nt: TGTGCCAGCAGCCATCCATTGCGGGGGCAGGAGACCCAGTACTTC
cdr3_aa: CASSHPLRGQETQYF
v_call: TRBV3-1
d_call: NA
clone_size: many
j_call: TRBJ2-5

cdr3_nt: TGTGCCACCAGTGACCGACTAGCGGGAGGAGTGGATCAGTACTTC
cdr3_aa: CATSDRLAGGVDQYF
v_call: TRBV24-1
d_call: TRBD2
clone_size: few
j_call: TRBJ2-7

cdr3_nt: TGTGCCAGCAGCTTAGCGCCCCCCACAGATACGCAGTATTTT
cdr3_aa: CASSLAPPTDTQYF
v_call: TRBV7-6
d_call: NA
clone_size: few
j_call: TRBJ2-3

cdr3_nt: TGCAGTGCTGACCGGAGAAGGGGCACTGAAGCTTTCTTT
cdr3_aa: CSADRRRGTEAFF
v_call: TRBV20-1
d_call: NA
clone_size: many
j_call: TRBJ1-1

cdr3_nt: TGTGCCAGCAGTACCTCGACAGGTTCTACGTATCAGCCCCAGCATTTT
cdr3_aa: CASSTSTGSTYQPQHF
v_call: TRBV6-2/TRBV6-3
d_call: NA
clone_size: NA
j_call: TRBJ1-5

cdr3_nt: TGTGCCAGCAGTTTTCTGACTAGCGGGAGTGTCCACGAGCAGTACTTC
cdr3_aa: CASSFLTSGSVHEQYF
v_call: TRBV27
d_call: TRBD2
clone_size: many
j_call: TRBJ2-7

cdr3_nt: TGTGCCAGCATCCCCGGGACAGGTGGCCTTCAGCCCCAGCATTTT
cdr3_aa: CASIPGTGGLQPQHF
v_call: TRBV6-1
d_call: TRBD1
clone_size: few
j_call: TRBJ1-5

cdr3_nt: TGTGCCAGCAGTTTAGCCTGGTCGAGGGGCACAGATACGCAGTATTTT
cdr3_aa: CASSLAWSRGTDTQYF
v_call: TRBV28
d_call: NA
clone_size: many
j_call: TRBJ2-3

cdr3_nt: TGTGCCTGGACGTGGGGGGGCGGGGTTGGCTACACCTTC
cdr3_aa: CAWTWGGGVGYTF
v_call: TRBV30
d_call: NA
clone_size: NA
j_call: TRBJ1-2

cdr3_nt: TGCGCCAGCAGCCAAGAGGGCTCGCTCTCCTACAAGCAGTACTTC
cdr3_aa: CASSQEGSLSYKQYF
v_call: TRBV4-1
d_call: NA
clone_size: many
j_call: TRBJ2-7

cdr3_nt: TGTGCCAGCAGCCAACCGCCTAGCGGGAGTTTCTACGAGCAGTACTTC
cdr3_aa: CASSQPPSGSFYEQYF
v_call: TRBV3-1
d_call: TRBD2
clone_size: NA
j_call: TRBJ2-7

cdr3_nt: TGCAGTGCTGTCTTTCAGGGGACAGGGATTTTCTCCTACGAGCAGTACTTC
cdr3_aa: CSAVFQGTGIFSYEQYF
v_call: TRBV20-1
d_call: TRBD1
clone_size: few
j_call: TRBJ2-7

cdr3_nt: TGTGCCAGTAGACCAATAGCGGAGTCCTACGAGCAGTACTTC
cdr3_aa: CASRPIAESYEQYF
v_call: TRBV19
d_call: NA
clone_size: many
j_call: TRBJ2-7

cdr3_nt: TGTGCCAGCAGTACGACAGGGTCTGGGGCCAACGTCCTGACTTTC
cdr3_aa: CASSTTGSGANVLTF
v_call: TRBV6-1
d_call: TRBD1
clone_size: many
j_call: TRBJ2-6

cdr3_nt: TGCAGCGTGGCCGACAGGGTAGTTGGACAGTTCTTC
cdr3_aa: CSVADRVVGQFF
v_call: TRBV29-1
d_call: TRBD1
clone_size: many
j_call: TRBJ2-1

cdr3_nt: TGTGCCAGCAGCTTAGCGGGAGCAACAGATACGCAGTATTTT
cdr3_aa: CASSLAGATDTQYF
v_call: TRBV7-2
d_call: NA
clone_size: many
j_call: TRBJ2-3

cdr3_nt: TGTGCCAGCAGTTACTCGAAATGGGCCAGCACAGATACGCAGTATTTT
cdr3_aa: CASSYSKWASTDTQYF
v_call: TRBV6-6
d_call: NA
clone_size: many
j_call: TRBJ2-3

cdr3_nt: TGTGCCAGCTCACCAGTGTCTCAGGGGGCGTCGTACGAGCAGTACTTC
cdr3_aa: CASSPVSQGASYEQYF
v_call: TRBV18
d_call: TRBD1
clone_size: NA
j_call: TRBJ2-7

cdr3_nt: TGCGCCAGCATCCCGCTTGCGGGAGGGGGTGAGACCCAGTACTTC
cdr3_aa: CASIPLAGGGETQYF
v_call: TRBV5-1
d_call: TRBD2
clone_size: many
j_call: TRBJ2-5

cdr3_nt: TGTGCCAGCAGTCCTAGACTAGCGGGAGCCTACAATGAGCAGTTCTTC
cdr3_aa: CASSPRLAGAYNEQFF
v_call: TRBV12-3/TRBV12-4
d_call: TRBD2
clone_size: many
j_call: TRBJ2-1

cdr3_nt: TGCAGTGCTAGAGTGGAGCCGACACCCCCTCGTTACGAGCAGTACTTC
cdr3_aa: CSARVEPTPPRYEQYF
v_call: TRBV20-1
d_call: NA
clone_size: NA
j_call: TRBJ2-7